This passage covers 21 T cell receptor beta chains from one sample sequenced in a study of blood T cell repertoires in COVID-19 (TCRdb year 2020). The protocol used for the library was the immunoSEQ multiplex PCR assay. TCRdb provides this immuneACCESS table in a form limited to in-frame rearrangements. Some clones are lacking; in checked studies, under half of them reflect an unresolved V gene, and why the rest are absent is not known. The sample table shows fewer than 450,000 clones, and around nine tenths are seen once. About 6.7% of the sample is in the top ten clones. Specimen: peripheral blood. Receptors originate from a woman between 65 and 79 years old with COVID-19, enrolled during active disease.

The chain is built from TRBV4-3 and TRBJ2-1; 10 bases align to TRBD2. This CDR3 is 16 amino acids long. Germline CDR1 reads LGHNA; CDR2 reads YSLEER. The V and J ends lost 0 bases and 12 bases, in that order; junction bases with no gene match: 11. The CDR3 DNA follows: TGCGCCAGCAGCCAAGATCGCGCTAGCGGGGGAGGAACGCAGTTCTTC. It encodes CASSQDRASGGGTQFF.

CDR3 protein: CAISESWQGAPNEKLFF. The DNA of the CDR3 is TGTGCCATCAGTGAGTCGTGGCAGGGGGCCCCCAATGAAAAACTGTTTTTT. This chain uses TRBV10-3 with TRBJ1-4, with 8 bases aligning to TRBD1. CDR1 ENHRY and CDR2 SYGVKD come from the germline V gene. V trimming: 0 bases; J trimming: 5 bases; junction bases outside the gene matches: 8. CDR3 length equals 17 residues.

V usage is TRBV5-1 and J usage is TRBJ1-1; possible D gene TRBD1, 5 bases. V lost 2 bases, J lost 2 bases, and 10 bases lay in between. The CDR3 extends over 14 amino acids. Germline V gene lookup returns CDR1 SGHRS and CDR2 YFSETQ. This chain's CDR3 is CASSFGQGNTEAFF. The CDR3 region has the DNA TGCGCCAGCAGCTTCGGGCAGGGAAACACTGAAGCTTTCTTT.

This rearrangement joins TRBV5-5 to TRBJ1-2; D unclear. CDR1 is SGHKS and CDR2 is YYEKEE in the germline V gene (reference sequence). V was shortened by 1 base and J by 2 bases, with 18 bases between the two germline ends. The CDR3 sequence is 17 residues long. The DNA for the CDR3 is TGTGCCAGCAGCTTGATTATCTGGGCCCCATTAAACTATGGCTACACCTTC. This encodes CASSLIIWAPLNYGYTF.

J is TRBJ2-1 and V is TRBV5-1; 7 nucleotides agree with TRBD1. After removal of 0 bases from V and 7 bases from J, the junction contained 10 bases not matched to a gene. The CDR3 spans 16 residues. The germline V gene encodes CDR1 SGHRS and CDR2 YFSETQ. DNA of the CDR3: TGCGCCAGCAGCTTGGGGGGGCTGACAGGGAAGAATGAGCAGTTCTTC. Protein sequence: CASSLGGLTGKNEQFF.

The chain has TRBV28 and TRBJ1-2; TRBD1 aligns across 10 bases. Germline CDR1 reads MDHEN; CDR2 reads SYDVKM. The CDR3 extends over 14 amino acids. J gave up 6 bases and V 4 bases, and 5 bases lay outside the gene matches. The CDR3 sequence is CASSSGGTGDGYTF. In DNA, the CDR3 is TGTGCCAGCAGTTCCGGCGGGACAGGGGATGGCTACACCTTC.

The J gene is TRBJ2-7, the V gene TRBV7-9, with D possibly TRBD2 on 6 matching bases. V dropped 5 bases and J dropped 4 bases, with 9 bases sitting between them. The germline V gene has CDR1 SEHNR and CDR2 FQNEAQ (reference sequence). The CDR3 sequence is 12 residues long. In nucleotides, the CDR3 is TGTGCCAGCAGCCCCCGGGAGTACGAGCAGTACTTC. Its protein product is CASSPREYEQYF.

This CDR3 is CASSVVGGPEQFF. The CDR3 nucleotides are TGTGCCAGCAGCGTAGTGGGGGGGCCTGAGCAGTTCTTC. The chain joins TRBV9 to TRBJ2-1; a possible D gene is TRBD2 (7 bases). Looked up from germline, CDR1 is SGDLS and CDR2 is YYNGEE. This CDR3 has 13 amino acids. With 0 bases removed from V and 9 bases from J, the gap between germline ends came to 10 bases.

Only one count was recorded for this clone. The V call is TRBV28, the J call TRBJ2-5; 7 bases are a match to TRBD1. Unmatched junction bases numbered 3, after V lost 6 bases and J lost 5 bases. CDR3 size: 12 residues. Germline CDR1 MDHEN, CDR2 SYDVKM. The CDR3, as DNA: TGTGCCAGCAGGGGACAGCGGGAGACCCAGTACTTC. Its translation: CASRGQRETQYF.

This chain uses TRBV28 with TRBJ1-5; the D is unclear. Germline V gene data show CDR1 as MDHEN and CDR2 as SYDVKM. The CDR3 is 14 residues long. V shed 3 bases and J shed 3 bases, with 9 bases lying between them. The CDR3 DNA is TGTGCCAGCAGTTTTGGGCAGCTCAATCAGCCCCAGCATTTT. Translation gives CASSFGQLNQPQHF.

V gene TRBV28 combines with J gene TRBJ1-4; TRBD1 matches at 8 bases. This CDR3 contains 15 residues. V lost 10 bases to trimming and J lost 4 bases; unmatched junction nucleotides: 11. Germline V gene lookup returns CDR1 MDHEN and CDR2 SYDVKM. CDR3 amino acids: CATTDRGQSNEKLFF. In DNA, the CDR3 is TGTGCCACGACAGACAGGGGACAGAGTAATGAAAAACTGTTTTTT.

The V gene is TRBV29-1, the J gene TRBJ1-2; perhaps TRBD1 as D (5 bases). V was clipped by 5 bases and J by 5 bases, with 18 bases between them. This CDR3 has 14 residues. Germline V gene data show CDR1 as SQVTM and CDR2 as ANQGSEA. CDR3 coding DNA: TGCAGCGTTCCGTGGCCTCAGGGAGGGTATGGCTACACCTTC. It is translated as CSVPWPQGGYGYTF.

The chain has TRBV9 and TRBJ2-2, with D possibly TRBD1 on 5 matching bases. CDR1 and CDR2 from the germline V gene are SGDLS and YYNGEE. This CDR3 is built from 16 residues. V was pared by 0 bases and J by 0 bases, with 9 bases between. CDR3 loop: CASSVARESNTGELFF. The CDR3 DNA reads TGTGCCAGCAGCGTAGCCAGGGAATCGAACACCGGGGAGCTGTTTTTT.

V is TRBV6-5 and J is TRBJ1-1; D might be TRBD1 (6 bases). Germline V gene lookup returns CDR1 MNHEY and CDR2 SVGAGI. This CDR3 comprises 15 residues. Trimming took off 2 bases at V and 3 bases at J, with 13 bases between the two ends. CDR3 sequence reads: CASSYEGGGYTEAFF. The CDR3 DNA reads as TGTGCCAGCAGTTACGAGGGGGGAGGGTACACTGAAGCTTTCTTT.

CDR3 sequence (DNA): TGTGCCAGCAGCTTAAGAGGACTAGCGGAGCTTTCAGATACGCAGTATTTT. Amino acids: CASSLRGLAELSDTQYF. V is TRBV7-3 and J is TRBJ2-3, with TRBD2 identical over 10 bases. Germline-derived CDR1 and CDR2 are SGHTA and FQGTGA. CDR3 length: 17 amino acids. V trimming: 1 base; J trimming: 4 bases; junction bases outside the gene matches: 8.

The chain recombines TRBV30 with TRBJ1-1; D unclear. This CDR3 comprises 12 residues. Germline assignment: CDR1 GTSNPN and CDR2 SVGIG (reference sequence). The germline V and J ends were trimmed by 1 base and 3 bases, with 6 bases remaining between them. CDR3 nucleotide sequence: TGTGCCTGGAGTGGCGGGTACACTGAAGCTTTCTTT. Its translation: CAWSGGYTEAFF. The full variable domain, completed using reference TRBV30 and TRBJ1-1, is SQTIHQWPATLVQPVGSPLSLECTVEGTSNPNLYWYRQAAGRGLQLLFYSVGIGQISSEVPQNLSASRPQDRQFILSSKKLLLSDSGFYLCAWSGGYTEAFFGQGTRLTVV.

The CDR3 DNA reads TGTGCCAGCAGCTCCAGGGGGGACGAGCAGTACTTC. Translating gives CASSSRGDEQYF. The rearrangement joins TRBV5-6 to TRBJ2-7; TRBD1 is a possible D gene (7 bases). Germline assignment: CDR1 SGHDT and CDR2 YYEEEE. The CDR3 runs 12 residues. V shed 3 bases and J shed 5 bases, with 9 bases lying between them.

This chain connects TRBV15 to TRBJ1-1; unclear D gene. Trimming shortened V by 8 bases and J by 3 bases, and 10 bases separated the two germline ends. The CDR3 is made up of 12 amino acids. Germline CDR1 and CDR2: LNHNV and YYDKDF (reference sequence). The CDR3 bases are TGTGCCACCGCGGAGGGTTACACTGAAGCTTTCTTT. Translating gives CATAEGYTEAFF.

The chain combines TRBV7-2 with TRBJ2-7, with D possibly matching TRBD1 (5 bases). V dropped 2 bases and J dropped 4 bases, with 12 bases sitting between them. CDR1 and CDR2 from the germline V gene are SGHTA and FQGNSA. The CDR3 is 14 amino acids. The CDR3 nucleotides are TGTGCCAGCAGCTTATCAAACTACAGGTACGAGCAGTACTTC. This sequence encodes CASSLSNYRYEQYF.

The chain combines TRBV5-1 with TRBJ1-4; 7 bases line up with TRBD1. The germline V gene encodes CDR1 SGHRS and CDR2 YFSETQ. The CDR3 has 14 residues. V shed 4 bases, J shed 3 bases, and the junction held 3 bases outside the gene matches. CDR3 amino acids: CASSLQGPNEKLFF. DNA for the CDR3: TGCGCCAGCAGCCTACAGGGGCCTAATGAAAAACTGTTTTTT.

The chain uses TRBV30 and TRBJ1-1; 8 bases align to TRBD1. The length of the CDR3 is 14 residues. Germline V gene lookup returns CDR1 GTSNPN and CDR2 SVGIG (reference sequence). After removal of 7 bases from V and 4 bases from J, the junction contained 11 bases not matched to a gene. Here the CDR3 DNA reads TGTGCCTTGATAAGGACAGGGCCAGGCACTGAAGCTTTCTTT. Translating gives CALIRTGPGTEAFF.